This section outlines one T cell receptor (beta chain) sequence together with its context. A much larger clone is a single base away; this may be a read error. This sample is drawn from a study of blood T cells in healthy people across ages. The CDR3 runs to 14 residues. The authors ran a second PCR of about 7 to 11 cycles using a sample-barcoded 5' primer and a J-beta primer mix. The template-switch adaptor was a 5' adaptor with 12 random nucleotides. It tagged each cDNA molecule. MiXCR was run by TCRdb on the 5' RACE reads, yielding one entry per CDR3 protein. The sample carries 700,000 to 950,000 distinct CDR3 sequences, about 40% recorded once.

The chain links TRBV21-1 to TRBJ1-1; TRBD1, the table's D call, lacks a check against the DNA. TRBV21-1 is a pseudogene segment. The clonotype was recovered from a woman aged 55-70 years in good health. Sequencing input: blood. The CDR3 region is CASSKEGGNTEAFF. In DNA, the CDR3 is TGTGCCAGCAGCAAAGAAGGGGGAAACACTGAAGCTTTCTTT.